This T cell receptor beta chain appears in the sequencing data of a study of radiotherapy plus CTLA-4 blockade in lung cancer. The CDR3 totals 14 residues. V lost 3 bases to trimming and J lost 7 bases; unmatched junction nucleotides: 8. Germline V gives CDR1 LGHNA, CDR2 YSLEER. Focal radiation plus CTLA-4 blockade with ipilimumab was administered to patients who had chemo-refractory metastatic non-small-cell lung cancer. The repertoire was sequenced with immunoSEQ multiplex PCR; TCRdb's copy has only in-frame clones and lacks some. The repertoire holds about 30,000 clones, less than 85% seen once, with about 7.7% in the top ten.

This sequence originates from a human donor with non-small cell lung cancer who had stable disease on radiotherapy plus ipilimumab. V is TRBV4-3 and J is TRBJ1-2; TRBD1 matches 7 bases. Sequencing used peripheral blood, obtained from a patient treated with radiotherapy plus ipilimumab. This CDR3 is CASSHGQDRAGYTF. DNA of the CDR3: TGCGCCAGCAGCCACGGACAGGATCGGGCTGGCTACACCTTC.